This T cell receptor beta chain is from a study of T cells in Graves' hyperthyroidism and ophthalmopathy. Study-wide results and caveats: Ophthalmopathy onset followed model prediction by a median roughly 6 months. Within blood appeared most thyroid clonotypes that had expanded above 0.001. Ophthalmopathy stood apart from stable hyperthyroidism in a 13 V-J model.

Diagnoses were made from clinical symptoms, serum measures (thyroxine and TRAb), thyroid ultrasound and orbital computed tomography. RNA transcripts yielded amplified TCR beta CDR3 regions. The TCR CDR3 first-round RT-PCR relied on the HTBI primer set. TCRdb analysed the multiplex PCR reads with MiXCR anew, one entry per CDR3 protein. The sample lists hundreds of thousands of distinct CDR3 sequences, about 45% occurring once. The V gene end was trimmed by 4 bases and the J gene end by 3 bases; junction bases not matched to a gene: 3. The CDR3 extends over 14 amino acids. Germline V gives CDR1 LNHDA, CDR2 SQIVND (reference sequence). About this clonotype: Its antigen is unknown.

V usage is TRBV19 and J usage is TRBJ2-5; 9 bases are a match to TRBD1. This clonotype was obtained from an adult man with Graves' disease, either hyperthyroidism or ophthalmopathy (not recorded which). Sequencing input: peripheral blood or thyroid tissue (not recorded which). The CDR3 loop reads CASSRWTGEETQYF. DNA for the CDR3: TGTGCCAGTAGTAGATGGACAGGGGAAGAGACCCAGTACTTC.